This passage covers 10 T cell receptor beta chains from one sample sequenced in a study of cytomegalovirus exposure and HLA in healthy donors. The study ran its PCR with 60 Vbeta and 13 Jbeta primers. Measured with immunoSEQ multiplex PCR; TCRdb has only the in-frame clones, and not every one. The table shows about 59,000 clones, with about 77% occurring only once. The sample was PBMCs. The receptors come from a man aged 30-40 years in good health and CMV-seropositive.

The chain recombines TRBV25-1 with TRBJ1-2; 11 bases match TRBD1. The CDR3 length is 17 residues. V gave up 6 bases and J gave up 0 bases; unmatched junction bases: 9. Per germline, CDR1 MGHDK and CDR2 SYGVNS. The DNA for the CDR3 is TGTGCCAGCAGGGGGCTAGGACAGGGGGCAACTAACTATGGCTACACCTTC. As protein: CASRGLGQGATNYGYTF.

The chain carries TRBV5-6 and TRBJ2-1; weak D call: TRBD1 (6 bases). V was pared by 4 bases and J by 6 bases, with 17 bases between. From germline, CDR1 is SGHDT and CDR2 YYEEEE. The CDR3 runs to 15 residues. The CDR3 protein is CASSQVTGGLNEQFF. CDR3 sequence (DNA): TGTGCCAGCAGCCAAGTGACAGGCGGTCTCAATGAGCAGTTCTTC.

V usage is TRBV30 and J usage is TRBJ2-5; a weak D match, TRBD2 (7 bases). The germline V gene has CDR1 GTSNPN and CDR2 SVGIG (reference sequence). Trimming removed 4 bases at V and 2 bases at J, with 20 bases between. The CDR3 runs 16 residues. DNA for the CDR3: TGTGCCTGGACGGTGCGCGGGGGCCGGCTACAAGAGACCCAGTACTTC. Translating gives CAWTVRGGRLQETQYF. Full variable domain (remainder filled in from reference TRBV30 and TRBJ2-5): SQTIHQWPATLVQPVGSPLSLECTVEGTSNPNLYWYRQAAGRGLQLLFYSVGIGQISSEVPQNLSASRPQDRQFILSSKKLLLSDSGFYLCAWTVRGGRLQETQYFGPGTRLLVL.

The chain employs TRBV28 and TRBJ1-1; 7 bases are a match to TRBD1. V lost 7 bases, J lost 6 bases, and 11 bases stayed unmatched. This CDR3 has 14 residues. The V gene's germline CDR1 is MDHEN and CDR2 SYDVKM. The CDR3 is CASILAGQGAEAFF. CDR3 in DNA: TGTGCCAGCATCCTTGCGGGGCAGGGGGCTGAAGCTTTCTTT.

The rearrangement links TRBV15 to TRBJ2-5, with 7 bases identical to TRBD2. With 3 bases clipped from V and 2 bases from J, the junction kept 6 bases outside the gene matches. This CDR3 is 15 amino acids long. Germline CDR1 and CDR2: LNHNV and YYDKDF (reference sequence). The CDR3 sequence is CATSRGSGPQETQYF. CDR3 coding DNA: TGTGCCACCAGCAGGGGTAGCGGGCCTCAAGAGACCCAGTACTTC.

The V and J genes are TRBV4-2 and TRBJ1-1; possible D gene TRBD1, 5 bases. The germline V and J ends were trimmed by 5 bases and 1 base, with 8 bases remaining between them. This CDR3 is built from 13 residues. Germline V gene data show CDR1 as LGHNA and CDR2 as YNFKEQ. CDR3 DNA sequence: TGTGCCAGCAGCTCCACAGGGAACACTGAAGCTTTCTTT. As protein: CASSSTGNTEAFF.

CDR3 sequence reads: CASSQEWPGGYTF. In DNA, the CDR3 is TGCGCCAGCAGCCAAGAATGGCCCGGGGGCTACACCTTC. The chain combines TRBV4-3 with TRBJ1-2; D unresolved. CDR3 length equals 13 residues. Deletions cut 0 bases from V and 8 bases from J, with 10 bases between. Germline V CDR1 and CDR2: LGHNA, YSLEER.

The CDR3: CASSLSGQGAGGYTF. The CDR3 bases are TGCGCCAGCAGCTTGTCGGGACAGGGGGCTGGTGGCTACACCTTC. The chain combines TRBV5-1 with TRBJ1-2; 12 bases are a match to TRBD1. Germline V gene sequence: CDR1 SGHRS, CDR2 YFSETQ. The CDR3 is made up of 15 amino acids. J gave up 7 bases and V 1 base, and 5 bases lay outside the gene matches.

This clone was picked up a small number of times. The CDR3 sequence: CASSLTSDSGTDTQYF. CDR3 bases: TGTGCCAGCAGCTTAACTAGCGACTCAGGCACAGATACGCAGTATTTT. The chain is built from TRBV7-3 and TRBJ2-3; perhaps TRBD2 as D (5 bases). Germline CDR1 reads SGHTA; CDR2 reads FQGTGA. V was pared by 0 bases and J by 1 base, with 11 bases between. The CDR3 length is 16 residues.

This chain uses TRBV19 with TRBJ1-1; no clear D. This CDR3 has 13 residues. Trimming cost V 7 bases and J 7 bases, with 16 bases left between them. The V gene's germline CDR1 is LNHDA and CDR2 SQIVND (reference sequence). The CDR3, as DNA: TGTGCCAGTAAACCTTTAGGGAGCCGTGAAGCTTTCTTT. Amino acids: CASKPLGSREAFF. Full variable domain (missing parts from reference TRBV19 and TRBJ1-1): DGGITQSPKYLFRKEGQNVTLSCEQNLNHDAMYWYRQDPGQGLRLIYYSQIVNDFQKGDIAEGYSVSREKKESFPLTVTSAQKNPTAFYLCASKPLGSREAFFGQGTRLTVV.